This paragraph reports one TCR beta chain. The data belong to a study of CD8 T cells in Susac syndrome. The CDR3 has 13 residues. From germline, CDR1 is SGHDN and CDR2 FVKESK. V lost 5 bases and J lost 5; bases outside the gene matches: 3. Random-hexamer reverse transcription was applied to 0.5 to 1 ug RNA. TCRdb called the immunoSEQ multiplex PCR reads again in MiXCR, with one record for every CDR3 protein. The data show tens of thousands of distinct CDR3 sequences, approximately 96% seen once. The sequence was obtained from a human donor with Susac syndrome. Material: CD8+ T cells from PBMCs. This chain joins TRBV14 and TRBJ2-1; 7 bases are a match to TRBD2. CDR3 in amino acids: CASSGGGDNEQFF. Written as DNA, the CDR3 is TGTGCCAGCAGCGGGGGGGGAGACAATGAGCAGTTCTTC.